This T cell receptor (beta chain) is drawn from a study of cytomegalovirus exposure and HLA in healthy donors. On the study more broadly: The same platform used for the 500 to 850 first-cohort repertoires was also used for the roughly 130 validation repertoires, as a later analysis reported.

For this clone: Its antigen is not known.

Separate from the approximately 720-subject first cohort, the approximately 120-subject validation cohort was the one that the donors belonged to. The protocol was immunoSEQ multiplex PCR, while the TCRdb copy is restricted to in-frame clones and leaves out a portion. The sample holds over 150,000 clones; 75% to 90% are singletons and the top ten take around 20%. Findings of the study overall: Cytomegalovirus status, reportedly, was diagnosed with high specificity and sensitivity by the classifier.

This CDR3 is built from 15 residues. The germline V and J ends were trimmed by 0 bases and 8 bases, with 13 bases remaining between them. CDR1 and CDR2 from the germline V gene are MNHEY and SMNVEV (reference sequence). Sequences were obtained from PBMCs. This chain joins TRBV27 and TRBJ1-4; perhaps TRBD1 as D (5 bases). The receptor's source is a man between 18 and 29 years old in good health and CMV-seropositive. The CDR3, as DNA: TGTGCCAGCAGTTTATCTGGATGGCAGGGCGAAAAACTGTTTTTT. Amino acid sequence: CASSLSGWQGEKLFF. Filled out from reference TRBV27 and TRBJ1-4, the complete variable domain reads EAQVTQNPRYLITVTGKKLTVTCSQNMNHEYMSWYRQDPGLGLRQIYYSMNVEVTDKGDVPEGYKVSRKEKRNFPLILESPSPNQTSLYFCASSLSGWQGEKLFFGSGTQLSVL.